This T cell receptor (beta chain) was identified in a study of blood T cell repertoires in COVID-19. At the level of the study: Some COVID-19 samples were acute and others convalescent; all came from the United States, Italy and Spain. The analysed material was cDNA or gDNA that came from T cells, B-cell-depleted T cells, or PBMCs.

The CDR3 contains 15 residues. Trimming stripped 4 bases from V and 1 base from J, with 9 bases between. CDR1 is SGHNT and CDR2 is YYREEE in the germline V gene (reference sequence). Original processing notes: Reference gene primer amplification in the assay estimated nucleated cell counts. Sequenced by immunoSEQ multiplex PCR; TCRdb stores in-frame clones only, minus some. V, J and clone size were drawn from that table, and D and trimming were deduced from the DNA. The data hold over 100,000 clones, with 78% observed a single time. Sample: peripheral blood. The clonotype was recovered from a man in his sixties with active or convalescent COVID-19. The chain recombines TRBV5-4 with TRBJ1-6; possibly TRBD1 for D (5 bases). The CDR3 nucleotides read TGTGCCAGCAGCCCCTCAGGGTCCTATAATTCACCCCTCCACTTT. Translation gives CASSPSGSYNSPLHF. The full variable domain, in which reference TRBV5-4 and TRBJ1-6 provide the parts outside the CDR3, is ETGVTQSPTHLIKTRGQQVTLRCSSQSGHNTVSWYQQALGQGPQFIFQYYREEENGRGNFPPRFSGLQFPNYSSELNVNALELDDSALYLCASSPSGSYNSPLHFGNGTRLTVT.